The rows below give T cell receptor beta chains drawn from one sample of a study of cytomegalovirus exposure and HLA in healthy donors. TCRdb's table, derived via immunoSEQ multiplex PCR, lists solely in-frame clones and lacks some. The data contain over 150,000 clones, about 68% of them seen just once; the ten biggest clones take up 2.1%. The source material was PBMCs. The receptors were gathered from a man younger than 40 in good health and CMV-seronegative. Each CDR3 is given with its conserved first and last residue. A D gene is named only where the DNA matches it firmly. The size field is filled for only some rows; it gives once, few, many or a size class.

TRBV4-2	TRBJ2-7	.	.	CASSQGGYYEQYF	TGTGCCAGCAGCCAAGGCGGATATTACGAGCAGTACTTC
TRBV27	TRBJ2-3	TRBD1	.	CASSFGTGQADTQYF	TGTGCCAGCAGTTTTGGGACAGGGCAGGCAGATACGCAGTATTTT
TRBV27	TRBJ1-5	.	once	CASSSRVLGNQPQHF	TGTGCCAGCAGTTCTCGGGTACTCGGCAATCAGCCCCAGCATTTT
TRBV28	TRBJ1-1	.	.	CASYKGFGTEAFF	TGTGCCAGCTATAAGGGGTTTGGCACTGAAGCTTTCTTT
TRBV5-1	TRBJ1-3	.	.	CASSHRSSGNTIYF	TGCGCCAGCAGCCACAGGTCCTCTGGAAACACCATATATTTT
TRBV5-4	TRBJ2-3	TRBD2	.	CASSSGASGSTDTQYF	TGTGCCAGCAGCAGCGGGGCTAGCGGGTCCACAGATACGCAGTATTTT
TRBV5-1	TRBJ2-6	TRBD2	few	CASSSTGGGANVLTF	TGCGCCAGCAGCTCCACGGGAGGTGGGGCCAACGTCCTGACTTTC
TRBV9	TRBJ2-5	.	.	CASSQAGKETQYF	TGTGCCAGCAGCCAAGCAGGGAAAGAGACCCAGTACTTC
TRBV28	TRBJ2-1	.	.	CGGQGGNEQFF	TGTGGAGGGCAGGGAGGTAATGAGCAGTTCTTC
TRBV28	TRBJ1-5	TRBD1	.	CASSTSGGLQPQHF	TGTGCCAGCAGTACCTCAGGGGGCTTGCAGCCCCAGCATTTT
TRBV14	TRBJ1-4	TRBD1	.	CASSQDRRGHHEKLFF	TGTGCCAGCAGCCAAGATCGCAGGGGGCATCATGAAAAACTGTTTTTT
TRBV10-2	TRBJ1-1	.	.	CASSEIGRANTEAFF	TGCGCCAGCAGTGAGATAGGCAGGGCGAACACTGAAGCTTTCTTT
TRBV4-1	TRBJ1-4	.	.	CASSQNQHNEKLFF	TGCGCCAGCAGCCAAAACCAACATAATGAAAAACTGTTTTTT
TRBV5-6	TRBJ2-1	TRBD1	.	CASSLGQGAGNEQFF	TGTGCCAGCAGCTTGGGTCAGGGGGCGGGTAATGAGCAGTTCTTC
TRBV6-6	TRBJ1-1	TRBD1	.	CASSTGAEGTEAFF	TGTGCCAGCAGTACAGGGGCCGAGGGAACTGAAGCTTTCTTT
TRBV9	TRBJ1-4	TRBD1	once	CASSVSAGGILATNEKLFF	TGTGCCAGCAGCGTATCTGCAGGGGGCATTTTGGCAACTAATGAAAAACTGTTTTTT
TRBV9	TRBJ2-3	.	.	CASSVDPRGGTDTQYF	TGTGCCAGCAGCGTAGATCCCAGGGGGGGCACAGATACGCAGTATTTT
TRBV5-4	TRBJ2-1	TRBD1	.	CASSLEGRGSEQFF	TGTGCCAGCAGCTTGGAGGGCAGGGGGAGTGAGCAGTTCTTC
TRBV9	TRBJ2-5	.	.	CASSVGGGSEETQYF	TGTGCCAGCAGCGTAGGTGGGGGGTCAGAAGAGACCCAGTACTTC
TRBV2	TRBJ1-4	TRBD1	.	CASSEDRGSPTNEKLFF	TGTGCCAGCAGTGAAGACAGGGGTTCCCCAACTAATGAAAAACTGTTTTTT
TRBV5-1	TRBJ1-1	.	few	CASSLDRANTEAFF	TGCGCCAGCAGCTTGGACAGGGCGAACACTGAAGCTTTCTTT
TRBV5-1	TRBJ1-6	.	.	CASSSTPGSSGSSPLHF	TGCGCCAGCAGCTCGACCCCAGGGTCTTCCGGCAGTTCACCCCTCCACTTT
TRBV5-1	TRBJ2-1	.	once	CASSLDRSSYNEQFF	TGCGCCAGCAGCTTGGACAGGAGCTCCTACAATGAGCAGTTCTTC
TRBV18	TRBJ2-3	TRBD2	.	CASSSGLDLDTQYF	TGTGCCAGCTCATCAGGACTAGATTTGGATACGCAGTATTTT
TRBV28	TRBJ2-4	.	.	CASSLNGQLENIQYF	TGTGCCAGCAGTTTAAACGGACAGCTTGAAAACATTCAGTACTTC
TRBV6-4	TRBJ2-2	TRBD2	.	CARPGTSGGNTGELFF	TGTGCCAGACCCGGGACTAGCGGGGGGAACACCGGGGAGCTGTTTTTT
TRBV6-5	TRBJ2-2	TRBD1	.	CASSYQGADTGELFF	TGTGCCAGCAGTTACCAGGGGGCGGACACCGGGGAGCTGTTTTTT
TRBV5-1	TRBJ2-2	TRBD2	few	CASSPGGNTGELFF	TGCGCCAGCAGCCCGGGGGGGAACACCGGGGAGCTGTTTTTT
TRBV5-1	TRBJ1-4	TRBD1	few	CASSLDRGANEKLFF	TGCGCCAGCAGCCTGGACAGGGGCGCTAATGAAAAACTGTTTTTT
TRBV6-1	TRBJ2-7	.	.	CASSRDGLREQYF	TGTGCCAGCAGCCGGGACGGACTACGTGAGCAGTACTTC
TRBV30	TRBJ1-4	.	.	CAWVQGTNEKLFF	TGTGCCTGGGTCCAGGGAACTAATGAAAAACTGTTTTTT
TRBV28	TRBJ2-1	.	.	CASVLGPTYNEQFF	TGTGCCAGCGTTTTGGGGCCGACCTACAATGAGCAGTTCTTC
TRBV7-2	TRBJ2-5	TRBD2	few	CASSLRGLAGDLRETQYF	TGTGCCAGCAGCTTAAGGGGACTAGCGGGGGATTTACGAGAGACCCAGTACTTC
TRBV29-1	TRBJ2-1	.	.	CSGATEATSYNEQFF	TGCAGCGGCGCTACGGAGGCGACCTCCTACAATGAGCAGTTCTTC
TRBV5-1	TRBJ2-1	.	.	CASSEGDSSYNEQFF	TGCGCCAGCAGCGAAGGGGACTCTTCCTACAATGAGCAGTTCTTC
TRBV5-1	TRBJ2-1	TRBD2	.	CASSLGGERGATALSYNEQFF	TGCGCCAGCAGCTTGGGAGGGGAGCGGGGGGCTACAGCTTTGTCCTACAATGAGCAGTTCTTC
TRBV11-3	TRBJ2-2	TRBD2	.	CASSLGAGENTGELFF	TGTGCCAGCAGCTTAGGGGCGGGGGAAAACACCGGGGAGCTGTTTTTT
TRBV28	TRBJ1-6	.	few	CASKPHSSSYNSPLHF	TGTGCCAGCAAACCCCACAGCAGCTCCTATAATTCACCCCTCCACTTT
TRBV5-6	TRBJ1-6	.	.	CASSLGAAAFSPLHF	TGTGCCAGCAGCTTGGGGGCAGCAGCCTTTTCACCCCTCCACTTT
TRBV27	TRBJ2-6	.	.	CASGINRAGANVLTF	TGTGCCAGCGGTATAAACAGGGCCGGGGCCAACGTCCTGACTTTC
TRBV7-6	TRBJ2-5	TRBD2	.	CASSLVTSGGQETQYF	TGTGCCAGCAGCTTAGTCACGAGCGGGGGGCAAGAGACCCAGTACTTC
TRBV5-6	TRBJ1-2	TRBD1	.	CASSLKGYRGLVGYPF	TGTGCCAGCAGCTTGAAGGGCTACAGGGGGCTAGTTGGCTACCCCTTC
TRBV7-8	TRBJ2-2	TRBD2	.	CASSLGLAGGGTGELFF	TGTGCCAGCAGCTTAGGACTAGCGGGGGGTGGTACCGGGGAGCTGTTTTTT
TRBV28	TRBJ2-2	TRBD1	.	CARLPGTGWNTGELFF	TGTGCCAGACTACCCGGGACAGGGTGGAACACCGGGGAGCTGTTTTTT
TRBV7-2	TRBJ2-5	TRBD2	few	CASSLTGAGGQETQYF	TGTGCCAGCAGCTTAACCGGGGCGGGGGGGCAAGAGACCCAGTACTTC
TRBV18	TRBJ2-7	.	.	CASSRDRTNEQYF	TGTGCCAGCTCACGCGACAGGACCAACGAGCAGTACTTC
TRBV15	TRBJ1-1	.	.	CATSRDVTANTEAFF	TGTGCCACCAGCAGAGACGTGACAGCGAACACTGAAGCTTTCTTT
TRBV7-6	TRBJ1-1	.	.	CASSLGELPNTEAFF	TGTGCCAGCAGCTTAGGGGAGTTACCGAACACTGAAGCTTTCTTT
TRBV15	TRBJ2-3	TRBD2	.	CATSARLAGGADTQYF	TGTGCCACCAGCGCAAGACTAGCGGGGGGTGCAGATACGCAGTATTTT
TRBV7-2	TRBJ1-1	TRBD1	.	CASSTHSGGARTEAFF	TGTGCCAGCAGCACTCACTCAGGGGGCGCGCGGACTGAAGCTTTCTTT
TRBV27	TRBJ2-7	.	.	CASSLNSNHEQYF	TGTGCCAGCAGTTTGAACTCTAACCACGAGCAGTACTTC
TRBV4-3	TRBJ2-2	TRBD1	few	CASSRGPQGTANTGELFF	TGCGCCAGCAGCCGGGGACCACAGGGGACCGCGAACACCGGGGAGCTGTTTTTT
TRBV6-4	TRBJ1-1	TRBD1	.	CASTRGRDTEAFF	TGTGCCAGCACCAGGGGGCGGGACACTGAAGCTTTCTTT
TRBV4-2	TRBJ2-2	TRBD2	.	CASSPRLAGIGELFF	TGTGCCAGCAGCCCCCGACTAGCGGGGATCGGGGAGCTGTTTTTT